A selection of T cell receptor beta chains follows, all from one sample in a study of B cell selection in AIRE deficiency. TCRdb's table, derived via immunoSEQ multiplex PCR, lists solely in-frame clones and lacks some. This repertoire shows 20,000 to 25,000 clones, around 97% found once; its top ten account for 0.3%. The specimen sequenced was conventional CD4+ T cells sorted from PBMCs. Receptors originate from a human donor with AIRE deficiency. Each CDR3 is given with its conserved first and last residue. D genes are given only for firm matches. Clone size is not always given. Where it is, it says once, few, many or a class for expanded clones.

length | D | size | J | V | CDR3 | DNA
13 | . | . | TRBJ2-5 | TRBV28 | CASSLYREETQYF | TGTGCCAGCAGTTTGTACAGGGAGGAGACCCAGTACTTC
15 | TRBD1 | . | TRBJ2-2 | TRBV6-1 | CASSERDRVFWELFF | TGTGCCAGCAGTGAACGAGACAGGGTATTTTGGGAGCTGTTTTTT
11 | . | few | TRBJ1-2 | TRBV2 | CASGTVYGYTF | TGTGCCAGCGGGACGGTTTATGGCTACACCTTC
16 | . | . | TRBJ2-3 | TRBV11-2 | CASSLGLLTSTDTQYF | TGTGCCAGCAGCTTAGGCCTCCTCACTAGCACAGATACGCAGTATTTT
14 | TRBD1 | . | TRBJ1-2 | TRBV5-4 | CASSLYTGDYGYTF | TGTGCCAGCAGCTTGTACACAGGGGACTATGGCTACACCTTC
17 | TRBD1 | . | TRBJ1-4 | TRBV28 | CASSWTGVFSTNEKLFF | TGTGCCAGCAGTTGGACAGGGGTCTTCTCAACTAATGAAAAACTGTTTTTT
14 | TRBD2 | . | TRBJ2-2 | TRBV29-1 | CSVPTGGVDGELFF | TGCAGCGTCCCCACGGGGGGAGTGGACGGGGAGCTGTTTTTT
16 | . | . | TRBJ1-5 | TRBV4-3 | CASSQDRQYSNQPQHF | TGCGCCAGCAGCCAAGATAGGCAGTATAGCAATCAGCCCCAGCATTTT
14 | TRBD2 | . | TRBJ2-2 | TRBV9 | CASSVAGGAGELFF | TGTGCCAGCAGCGTAGCTGGGGGGGCCGGGGAGCTGTTTTTT
13 | . | . | TRBJ2-7 | TRBV5-1 | CASSSGDVYEQYF | TGCGCCAGCAGCTCGGGGGACGTCTACGAGCAGTACTTC
13 | . | . | TRBJ1-5 | TRBV6-1 | CASFRDLNQPQHF | TGTGCCAGTTTCCGGGACCTAAATCAGCCCCAGCATTTT
16 | . | . | TRBJ2-7 | TRBV7-9 | CASSLIGGRSSYEQYF | TGTGCCAGCAGCTTAATAGGGGGGCGGTCCTCATACGAGCAGTACTTC
12 | TRBD1 | . | TRBJ1-1 | TRBV7-3 | CASSLLQGPAFF | TGTGCCAGCAGCCTGTTACAGGGGCCAGCTTTCTTT
14 | . | . | TRBJ1-1 | TRBV5-1 | CASSLRGAMTEAFF | TGCGCCAGCAGCCTGCGGGGGGCGATGACTGAAGCTTTCTTT
14 | . | . | TRBJ1-4 | TRBV5-4 | CASSLRLSGEKLFF | TGTGCCAGCAGCTTGAGGTTATCGGGTGAAAAACTGTTTTTT
14 | . | . | TRBJ2-1 | TRBV4-2 | CASSQGDRYNEQFF | TGTGCCAGCAGCCAAGGGGACCGATACAATGAGCAGTTCTTC
11 | . | . | TRBJ2-5 | TRBV5-1 | CASSLSETQYF | TGCGCCAGCAGCTTGTCCGAGACCCAGTACTTC
14 | . | . | TRBJ1-2 | TRBV9 | CASSVGRGNLGYTF | TGTGCCAGCAGCGTAGGTAGGGGTAATCTTGGCTACACCTTC
15 | . | . | TRBJ1-1 | TRBV7-9 | CASSLADHMNTEAFF | TGTGCCAGCAGCTTGGCAGATCACATGAACACTGAAGCTTTCTTT
14 | . | . | TRBJ2-5 | TRBV18 | CASSPLGGQETQYF | TGTGCCAGCTCACCACTTGGTGGGCAAGAGACCCAGTACTTC
14 | . | . | TRBJ1-1 | TRBV30 | CAWSVRVRVAEAFF | TGTGCCTGGAGTGTACGGGTAAGGGTCGCTGAAGCTTTCTTT
13 | . | . | TRBJ2-7 | TRBV2 | CASSEFQDYEQYF | TGTGCCAGCAGTGAATTCCAGGACTACGAGCAGTACTTC
13 | . | . | TRBJ2-7 | TRBV11-3 | CASSNSGGYGQYF | TGTGCCAGCAGCAATAGCGGAGGGTACGGGCAGTACTTC
13 | . | . | TRBJ1-1 | TRBV18 | CASSQGVGTEAFF | TGTGCCAGCTCACAGGGGGTGGGCACTGAAGCTTTCTTT
15 | . | . | TRBJ1-1 | TRBV5-1 | CASSQDPQFSTEAFF | TGCGCCAGCAGCCAGGACCCCCAGTTCTCCACTGAAGCTTTCTTT
15 | TRBD2 | . | TRBJ2-7 | TRBV5-5 | CASSPQRGPAYEQYF | TGTGCCAGCAGCCCTCAGCGGGGGCCCGCCTACGAGCAGTACTTC
12 | . | . | TRBJ2-6 | TRBV28 | CASIGSGNVLTF | TGTGCCAGCATCGGGAGTGGCAACGTCCTGACTTTC
15 | TRBD1 | . | TRBJ1-2 | TRBV6-6 | CASSYSRDRGPGYTF | TGTGCCAGCAGTTACTCGAGGGACAGGGGACCCGGCTACACCTTC
15 | TRBD1 | . | TRBJ2-4 | TRBV6-6 | CASSGYRGEKNIQYF | TGTGCCAGCAGCGGATACAGGGGGGAAAAGAACATTCAGTACTTC
16 | . | . | TRBJ1-1 | TRBV5-1 | CASSLGYLAGYTEAFF | TGCGCCAGCAGCTTGGGCTATTTGGCGGGATACACTGAAGCTTTCTTT
15 | TRBD1 | . | TRBJ1-1 | TRBV15 | CATSRGTGAGGEAFF | TGTGCCACCAGCAGAGGAACAGGGGCTGGGGGCGAAGCTTTCTTT
13 | TRBD1 | once | TRBJ1-5 | TRBV10-3 | CAISPQGGQPQHF | TGTGCCATCAGCCCCCAGGGGGGTCAGCCCCAGCATTTT
16 | TRBD1 | . | TRBJ2-5 | TRBV2 | CASSPGLHRGKETQYF | TGTGCCAGCAGTCCGGGTTTACACAGGGGTAAAGAGACCCAGTACTTC
11 | . | . | TRBJ1-4 | TRBV6-6 | CASSPQEKLFF | TGTGCCAGCAGTCCCCAGGAAAAACTGTTTTTT
15 | . | . | TRBJ2-5 | TRBV4-1 | CASSQELGPERVQYF | TGCGCCAGCAGCCAAGAATTGGGACCAGAGAGGGTCCAGTACTTC
13 | . | . | TRBJ2-5 | TRBV4-3 | CASSQDWRETQYF | TGCGCCAGCAGCCAAGACTGGCGAGAGACCCAGTACTTC
15 | TRBD1 | . | TRBJ2-3 | TRBV7-2 | CASSLTGTGEDTQYF | TGTGCCAGCAGCTTAACCGGGACAGGGGAAGATACGCAGTATTTT
14 | TRBD1 | . | TRBJ1-2 | TRBV15 | CATSRDRGYYGYTF | TGTGCCACCAGCAGGGACAGGGGTTACTATGGCTACACCTTC
15 | TRBD1 | . | TRBJ1-1 | TRBV2 | CASSFADRGDTEAFF | TGTGCCAGCAGCTTTGCGGACAGGGGTGATACTGAAGCTTTCTTT
16 | TRBD2 | . | TRBJ2-3 | TRBV2 | CASSAPSGPSTDTQYF | TGTGCCAGCAGTGCCCCTAGCGGGCCAAGCACAGATACGCAGTATTTT
15 | TRBD2 | . | TRBJ2-3 | TRBV5-1 | CASSSRRGDTDTQYF | TGCGCCAGCAGCTCCCGGCGGGGGGACACAGATACGCAGTATTTT
15 | TRBD1 | . | TRBJ1-5 | TRBV6-5 | CASSRDRNSNQPQHF | TGTGCCAGCAGTAGGGACAGAAATAGCAATCAGCCCCAGCATTTT
14 | TRBD2 | few | TRBJ2-7 | TRBV27 | CASTPLAGGYEQYF | TGTGCCAGCACCCCCCTCGCGGGGGGCTACGAGCAGTACTTC
15 | . | . | TRBJ2-4 | TRBV4-2 | CASSQGVQVRYIQYF | TGTGCCAGCAGCCAAGGGGTACAGGTTAGATACATTCAGTACTTC
16 | TRBD2 | . | TRBJ2-7 | TRBV7-2 | CASSLRTSGITYEQYF | TGTGCCAGCAGCCTGAGGACTAGCGGGATCACCTACGAGCAGTACTTC
13 | . | . | TRBJ2-5 | TRBV5-1 | CASSFLPRETQYF | TGCGCCAGCAGCTTTCTCCCGAGGGAGACCCAGTACTTC
14 | . | . | TRBJ1-2 | TRBV11-1 | CASKTFGAGDGYTF | TGTGCCAGCAAGACCTTCGGGGCCGGGGATGGCTACACCTTC
19 | TRBD2 | . | TRBJ2-5 | TRBV5-1 | CASSFPTSGGPQRQETQYF | TGCGCCAGCAGCTTCCCGACTAGCGGGGGGCCTCAGCGACAAGAGACCCAGTACTTC
14 | TRBD2 | once | TRBJ2-5 | TRBV9 | CASSVSGGAETQYF | TGTGCCAGCAGCGTCTCCGGGGGGGCAGAGACCCAGTACTTC
15 | . | . | TRBJ2-1 | TRBV6-5 | CASSFDHNPSNEQFF | TGTGCCAGCAGTTTCGACCATAACCCTTCGAATGAGCAGTTCTTC
14 | TRBD1 | . | TRBJ2-7 | TRBV5-1 | CASSLGTGGYEQYF | TGCGCCAGCAGCTTGGGGACAGGGGGCTACGAGCAGTACTTC
13 | . | . | TRBJ2-7 | TRBV7-8 | CASSLAWSGEQYF | TGTGCCAGCAGCTTAGCGTGGTCAGGCGAGCAGTACTTC
14 | . | once | TRBJ1-1 | TRBV6-1 | CASSLETLNTEAFF | TGTGCCAGCAGTTTAGAAACACTGAACACTGAAGCTTTCTTT
16 | TRBD1 | . | TRBJ2-5 | TRBV11-3 | CASSIPGQGVWETQYF | TGTGCCAGCAGCATACCGGGACAGGGTGTATGGGAGACCCAGTACTTC
14 | . | . | TRBJ1-3 | TRBV19 | CASSGFFSGNTIYF | TGTGCCAGTAGTGGGTTCTTCTCTGGAAACACCATATATTTT
14 | . | . | TRBJ2-3 | TRBV5-6 | CASSGGPGEDTQYF | TGTGCCAGCAGTGGGGGCCCCGGTGAAGATACGCAGTATTTT
14 | . | . | TRBJ1-3 | TRBV5-8 | CASSWGRSGNTIYF | TGTGCCAGCAGCTGGGGACGGTCTGGAAACACCATATATTTT
17 | . | . | TRBJ2-3 | TRBV7-8 | CASSPRRASARTDTQYF | TGTGCCAGCAGCCCCCGGAGAGCTAGCGCCCGCACAGATACGCAGTATTTT
15 | TRBD2 | . | TRBJ2-1 | TRBV5-1 | CASSLGAGGPGEQFF | TGCGCCAGCAGCTTGGGGGCGGGAGGGCCGGGTGAGCAGTTCTTC
16 | TRBD2 | . | TRBJ2-3 | TRBV18 | CASSPSGSGRTDTQYF | TGTGCCAGCTCACCTTCGGGTAGCGGGCGCACAGATACGCAGTATTTT